What follows are 11 T cell receptor beta chains derived from one specimen sequenced in a study of blood T cell repertoires in COVID-19. Sequencing used immunoSEQ multiplex PCR; TCRdb keeps in-frame clones, though not all of them. The table includes 84,000 or so clones, nearly 80% detected once. Sequencing was performed on peripheral blood. These receptors all come from a man between 65 and 80 years old with COVID-19, enrolled during active disease.

This clone was picked up one time. The V call is TRBV7-9, the J call TRBJ1-2, with D perhaps matching TRBD1 (5 bases). From germline, CDR1 is SEHNR and CDR2 FQNEAQ (reference sequence). The CDR3 is 14 residues long. The V end lost 10 bases, the J end lost 2 bases, and 17 bases lay between the germline ends. CDR3 sequence (DNA): TGTGCCATCCCCATGGGGACTCAAAACTATGGCTACACCTTC. It is translated as CAIPMGTQNYGYTF.

This clone was counted a few times. The CDR3 sequence is CASSQDPGGYEQYF. Here the CDR3 DNA reads TGCGCCAGCAGCCAAGATCCGGGGGGGTACGAGCAGTACTTC. The chain is built from TRBV4-3 and TRBJ2-7, with 8 bases identical to TRBD2. This CDR3 comprises 14 residues. Looked up from germline, CDR1 is LGHNA and CDR2 is YSLEER. Unmatched junction bases numbered 2, after V lost 0 bases and J lost 4 bases.

V and J are TRBV7-7 and TRBJ1-6, with D possibly TRBD1 on 5 matching bases. Trimming stripped 5 bases from V and 0 bases from J, with 8 bases between. Germline CDR1 SSHAT, CDR2 FNYEAQ (reference sequence). The CDR3 consists of 15 residues. CDR3 nucleotides: TGTGCCAGCAGCCTTGACAGCTCCTATAATTCACCCCTCCACTTT. The encoded protein is CASSLDSSYNSPLHF.

This chain connects TRBV4-1 to TRBJ1-2; 9 positions agree with TRBD1. Germline V lookup: CDR1 MGHRA, CDR2 YSYEKL. V gave up 1 base and J gave up 3 bases; unmatched junction bases: 6. CDR3 size: 16 residues. CDR3 in amino acids: CASSQAGQGSDYGYTF. In DNA, the CDR3 is TGCGCCAGCAGCCAAGCGGGACAGGGCTCCGACTATGGCTACACCTTC.

The rearrangement links TRBV4-3 to TRBJ2-1; TRBD2 is a possible D gene (5 bases). This CDR3 has 17 residues. The V gene lost 1 base and the J gene lost 0 bases, with 13 bases spanning the gap. The germline CDR1 and CDR2 sequences are LGHNA and YSLEER. The CDR3 loop is CASSQGAGLSSYNEQFF. Written as DNA, the CDR3 is TGCGCCAGCAGCCAAGGGGCGGGCCTAAGCTCCTACAATGAGCAGTTCTTC.

This chain links TRBV18 with TRBJ1-2; D unresolved. The germline V and J ends were trimmed by 6 bases and 0 bases, with 17 bases remaining between them. The CDR3 has 16 amino acids. Germline V gene lookup returns CDR1 KGHSH and CDR2 LQKENI. CDR3 residues: CASSRGLYDPNYGYTF. The DNA of the CDR3 is TGTGCCAGCTCCCGTGGGCTGTATGACCCTAACTATGGCTACACCTTC.

This chain links TRBV29-1 with TRBJ2-7; 7 bases align to TRBD1. CDR1 SQVTM and CDR2 ANQGSEA come from the germline V gene. J was trimmed by 5 bases and V by 6 bases; bases with no gene match: 13. The CDR3 totals 14 residues. In DNA form, the CDR3 reads TGCAGCGTGGCCACACAGGGGTCGATGAACGAGCAGTACTTC. Its translation: CSVATQGSMNEQYF.

The gene calls are TRBV5-6 and TRBJ1-2; 7 bases line up with TRBD1. With 2 bases clipped from V and 6 bases from J, the junction kept 1 base outside the gene matches. The CDR3 is made up of 12 amino acids. Germline CDR1 and CDR2: SGHDT and YYEEEE. The CDR3 is CASSFTGDGYTF. CDR3 bases: TGTGCCAGCAGCTTTACAGGGGATGGCTACACCTTC.

This chain uses TRBV7-6 with TRBJ2-2; 8 bases fit TRBD1. This CDR3 is built from 14 residues. Losses at the gene ends were 6 bases for V and 7 bases for J; bases not matched to a gene: 7. The germline V gene has CDR1 SGHVS and CDR2 FNYEAQ. CDR3 sequence reads: CASRTQGAGGELFF. CDR3 sequence (DNA): TGTGCCAGCAGAACCCAGGGGGCCGGCGGGGAGCTGTTTTTT.

The genes are TRBV18 and TRBJ1-5; 10 positions match TRBD1. Per the germline V gene, CDR1 is KGHSH and CDR2 is LQKENI. With V trimmed by 3 bases and J by 7 bases, 6 bases remained unmatched. The CDR3 consists of 15 residues. DNA for the CDR3: TGTGCCAGCTCACCCGAGACAGGGGGCGAGCAGCCCCAGCATTTT. Translating it yields CASSPETGGEQPQHF.

This chain uses TRBV28 with TRBJ1-1, with D possibly being TRBD1 (6 bases). Germline CDR1 and CDR2: MDHEN and SYDVKM. V was pared by 6 bases and J by 2 bases, with 16 bases between. This CDR3 spans 15 amino acids. CDR3 sequence reads: CASRTPQGSNTEAFF. In DNA form, the CDR3 reads TGTGCCAGCAGGACACCCCAGGGGAGCAACACTGAAGCTTTCTTT.